What follows are 3 T cell receptor beta chains derived from one specimen sequenced in a study of T cell repertoires in cytomegalovirus infection. These receptors lack a known antigen. TCRdb ran MiXCR on the reads and lists one entry per CDR3 protein. The data show 250,000 to 400,000 distinct CDR3 sequences, 20% to 30% seen once. This sample comprised cultured PBMCs, obtained from culture after CMV antigen stimulation. The receptors were sampled from a human donor in good health (CMV status not recorded). Some clones in this sample may be carry-over from other donors' samples.

The J gene is TRBJ2-7, the V gene TRBV10-2, with D uncertain. Trimming cost V 6 bases and J 1 base, with 10 bases left between them. Germline CDR1 WSHSY, CDR2 SAAADI. This CDR3 has 13 amino acids. This CDR3 reads CASRPARSYEQYV. CDR3 sequence (DNA): TGCGCCAGCAGGCCCGCTAGATCCTACGAGCAGTACGTC.

This clonotype was recorded many times. This chain uses TRBV7-2 with TRBJ2-1; 10 bases map to TRBD2. The CDR3 consists of 15 residues. With 1 base clipped from V and 4 bases from J, the junction kept 1 base outside the gene matches. The germline V gene has CDR1 SGHTA and CDR2 FQGNSA. The DNA of the CDR3 is TGTGCCAGCAGCTTAGGACTAGCGGGTTACAATGAGCAGTTCTTC. Residues: CASSLGLAGYNEQFF.

This clonotype was detected many times. This rearrangement joins TRBV6-2 or TRBV6-3 to TRBJ2-1; 7 bases are a match to TRBD1. From germline, CDR1 is MNHEY and CDR2 SVGEGT. The CDR3 has 16 amino acids. V trimming: 7 bases; J trimming: 7 bases; junction bases outside the gene matches: 16. In nucleotides, the CDR3 is TGTGCCAGCATCAACAGGCCGACAGGGCCAGCGAATGAGCAGTTCTTC. Protein: CASINRPTGPANEQFF.